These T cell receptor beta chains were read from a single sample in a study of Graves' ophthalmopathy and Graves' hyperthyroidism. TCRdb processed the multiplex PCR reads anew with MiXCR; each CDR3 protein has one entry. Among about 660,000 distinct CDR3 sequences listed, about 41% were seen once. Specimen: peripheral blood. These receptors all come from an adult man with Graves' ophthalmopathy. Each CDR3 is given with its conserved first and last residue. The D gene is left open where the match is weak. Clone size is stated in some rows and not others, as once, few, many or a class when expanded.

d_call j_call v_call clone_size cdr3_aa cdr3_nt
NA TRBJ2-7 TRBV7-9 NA CASSALTRRGLYEQYF TGTGCCAGCAGTGCGCTCACCAGACGGGGTCTTTACGAGCAGTACTTC
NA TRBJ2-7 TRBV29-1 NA CSVMSVLGRYEQYF TGCAGCGTTATGTCTGTGCTGGGGAGGTACGAGCAGTACTTC
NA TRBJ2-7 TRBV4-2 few CASSQALASEQYF TGTGCCAGCAGCCAAGCCCTAGCGTCTGAGCAGTACTTC
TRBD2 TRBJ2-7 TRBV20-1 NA CSASAGGPYEQYF TGCAGTGCTAGTGCGGGGGGTCCCTACGAGCAGTACTTC
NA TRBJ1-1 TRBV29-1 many CSVVVQGRTTEAFF TGCAGCGTTGTAGTCCAGGGTAGGACCACTGAAGCTTTCTTT
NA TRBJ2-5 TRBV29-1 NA CSLTVTLTVGETQYF TGCAGCTTAACGGTGACGCTGACAGTAGGTGAGACCCAGTACTTC
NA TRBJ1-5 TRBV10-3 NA CASNRRGGGIRNQPQHF TGTGCCAGCAACAGACGCGGGGGGGGAATTCGCAATCAGCCCCAGCATTTT
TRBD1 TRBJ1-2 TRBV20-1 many CSAPRDRGIGYTF TGCAGTGCACCCCGGGACAGGGGGATTGGCTACACCTTC
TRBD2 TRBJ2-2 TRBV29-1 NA CSVEVGLAETTGELFF TGCAGCGTTGAAGTTGGACTAGCGGAGACCACCGGGGAGCTGTTTTTT
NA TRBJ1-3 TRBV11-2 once CASSPKSGNTIYF TGTGCCAGCAGCCCGAAGTCCGGAAACACCATATATTTT
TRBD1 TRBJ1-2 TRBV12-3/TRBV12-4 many CASSRDRGNYGYTF TGTGCCAGCTCACGGGACAGGGGAAATTATGGCTACACCTTC
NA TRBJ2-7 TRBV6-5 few CASSYSQETSYEQYF TGTGCCAGCAGTTACTCGCAGGAGACTTCCTACGAGCAGTACTTC
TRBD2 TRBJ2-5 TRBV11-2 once CASSGATSEYQEIQYF TGTGCCAGCAGCGGAGCTACTAGCGAGTACCAAGAGATCCAGTACTTC
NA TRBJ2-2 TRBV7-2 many CASSLRHEEKLFF TGTGCCAGCAGCTTAAGGCACGAGGAGAAGCTGTTTTTT
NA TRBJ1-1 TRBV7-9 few CASSLIRAPEAFF TGTGCCAGCAGCTTGATAAGGGCGCCTGAAGCTTTCTTT